The clone carrying this T cell receptor beta chain was seen more than once but under ten times. Its antigen is undetermined. A library of TCRbeta sequences, prepared with unique molecular identifiers, was generated. TCRdb recomputed calls from the PCR reads with MiXCR, one row per CDR3 protein. This table holds about 980,000 distinct CDR3 sequences, about 26% found once. The sample is drawn from a study of T-cell reconstitution after alpha-beta-depleted transplantation in children. Study findings and constraints: Some patients' high day-60 TCRbeta diversity was attributed to recipient cells surviving conditioning. At around two months after transplant, the alpha-beta T cells were reportedly derived from several hundred expanded clones that came from non-depleted graft cells. Most T-cell counts and diversity one year after the transplant came from T cells that were newly produced.

The germline V gene has CDR1 DFQATT and CDR2 SNEGSKA (reference sequence). The ends lost 7 bases at V and 10 bases at J; junction bases unmatched: 12. This CDR3 region has 12 residues. The specimen was PBMCs, mostly from graft donor cells, collected 360 days after TCRalphabeta/CD19-depleted stem cell transplant. This clonotype was sampled from a boy in the first two years of life who had a stem cell transplant for SCID, so the T cells may come from the graft donor. The chain uses TRBV20-1 and TRBJ1-1, with 7 bases that match TRBD1. The CDR3 DNA follows: TGCAGTGTTGCCAGACAGGGCCAGGGAGCTTTCTTT. Its translation: CSVARQGQGAFF.